This T cell receptor beta chain was profiled in a study of glioma-infiltrating T cells after dendritic cell vaccination. About the study: Patients received autologous tumor lysate-pulsed dendritic cell vaccination between about 2002 and 2012. Findings and caveats of the study: TCR clonality showed no direct relationship with survival.

Primers: 60 V beta forward and 13 J beta reverse. Using immunoSEQ multiplex PCR, the repertoire was profiled, and TCRdb retains in-frame clones only, with some absent. The data show fewer than 100,000 clones, 85% to 90% seen once. There are 16 residues in the CDR3. All glioblastoma patients lacked an isocitrate dehydrogenase mutation. About this clone itself: Antigen unknown.

The sample here was blood, taken before dendritic cell vaccination. The receptor's source is a human donor with glioblastoma. This chain links TRBV21-1 with TRBJ1-5; the table's TRBD1 call for D was not verified on the DNA. TRBV21-1 constitutes a pseudogene. CDR3 DNA sequence: TGTGCCAGCAGCAAAAATGACAGATATAGCAATCAGCCCCAGCATTTT. Protein: CASSKNDRYSNQPQHF.